Detailed here is one T cell receptor beta chain. Its antigen remains unidentified. The source of the sample is a study of blood T cells in healthy people across ages. Study outcomes and limitations: More naive CD4+ cells and higher diversity were found in long-lived than in aged donors.

With a J-beta primer mix and a sample-barcoded 5' primer, a second PCR ran about 7 to 12 cycles. Using its own MiXCR run on the 5' RACE reads, TCRdb lists one record per CDR3 protein. The profile covers approximately 730,000 distinct CDR3 sequences, with 53% appearing a single time and roughly two fifths taken by the ten largest. The sequence derives from a man older than 75 in good health. The sequenced material came from blood.

CDR3 in DNA: TGTGCCAGCAGTGTAGAATACGAGCAGTACTTC. Translating it yields CASSVEYEQYF. The rearrangement links TRBV2 to TRBJ2-4; no firm D call. Near its end, the DNA agrees better with TRBJ2-7, so the J call may be wrong. The V gene's germline CDR1 is SNHLY and CDR2 FYNNEI. The CDR3 is 11 amino acids.